Following are 17 T cell receptor beta chains from one sample sequenced in a study of T cells in Graves' hyperthyroidism and ophthalmopathy. There were TCR beta CDR3 regions amplified from RNA transcripts. First-round RT-PCR targeting the TCR CDR3 was performed with the HTBI primer set. TCRdb recomputed calls from the multiplex PCR reads with MiXCR, one row per CDR3 protein. The sample holds roughly 400,000 distinct CDR3 sequences; over 12% are singletons and the top ten take approximately 27%. Sample: blood. These receptors originate from a man aged 50-59 years with Graves' ophthalmopathy.

Many counts were recorded for this clonotype. J is TRBJ2-3 and V is TRBV5-1; no firm D call. The CDR3 contains 14 residues. V lost 0 bases and J 0 bases, leaving 5 bases between the germline ends. Germline assignment: CDR1 SGHRS and CDR2 YFSETQ. DNA for the CDR3: TGCGCCAGCAGCTTGGAGGAAAGCACAGATACGCAGTATTTT. It yields the protein CASSLEESTDTQYF.

The sample holds many counts of this clonotype. The V and J genes are TRBV5-1 and TRBJ2-7; 9 nucleotides line up with TRBD2. Germline lookup yields CDR1 SGHRS and CDR2 YFSETQ. V trimming: 0 bases; J trimming: 4 bases; junction bases outside the gene matches: 5. The CDR3 runs 15 residues. CDR3 nucleotide sequence: TGCGCCAGCAGCTTGGCCGGGCTAGCGGGGTACGAGCAGTACTTC. Residues: CASSLAGLAGYEQYF.

This clonotype was seen many times. The chain combines TRBV28 with TRBJ2-7; 13 nucleotides agree with TRBD2. CDR1 and CDR2 (germline): MDHEN, SYDVKM. The CDR3 sequence is 18 residues long. V dropped 1 base and J dropped 3; count of bases not matched to a gene: 9. CDR3 nucleotides: TGTGCCAGCAGTTTATCCTCTTGGGGGACTAGCGGGGACTACGAGCAGTACTTC. It codes for CASSLSSWGTSGDYEQYF.

This chain connects TRBV11-2 to TRBJ1-2; tentative D call: TRBD1 (5 bases). Looked up from germline, CDR1 is SGHAT and CDR2 is FQNNGV. This CDR3 contains 21 residues. V gave up 2 bases and J gave up 3 bases, with 31 bases separating them. This CDR3 reads CASSLSPGDGRSPRGDYGYTF. The CDR3 DNA reads TGTGCCAGCAGCTTAAGTCCCGGGGACGGCCGCAGTCCGCGGGGGGACTATGGCTACACCTTC.

This clonotype was counted many times. The V gene is TRBV20-1, the J gene TRBJ2-3; the match to TRBD1 covers 10 bases. Germline CDR1 reads DFQATT; CDR2 reads SNEGSKA (reference sequence). The V segment lost 4 bases and the J segment 3 bases; nucleotides outside the gene matches: 4. CDR3 length: 14 residues. The CDR3 bases are TGCAGTGCTAAGGGGGACAGGGGAACAGATACGCAGTATTTT. Amino acids: CSAKGDRGTDTQYF.

The V gene is TRBV6-1, the J gene TRBJ1-6; the D gene is possibly TRBD1 (5 bases). V lost 5 bases, J lost 4 bases, and 9 bases lay in between. The CDR3 consists of 14 residues. The V gene's germline CDR1 is MNHNS and CDR2 SASEGT. The DNA of the CDR3 is TGTGCCAGCAGTTCGACAGTGTATAATTCACCCCTCCACTTT. Protein: CASSSTVYNSPLHF.

V gene TRBV19 combines with J gene TRBJ2-1, with D maybe TRBD2 (5 bases). The CDR3 contains 14 residues. The germline V gene encodes CDR1 LNHDA and CDR2 SQIVND (reference sequence). V lost 3 bases to trimming and J lost 6 bases, with 12 bases between them. Here the CDR3 reads CASSIFGNSNEQFF. CDR3 sequence (DNA): TGTGCCAGTAGTATCTTCGGGAATAGCAATGAGCAGTTCTTC.

This clonotype has more than one count but fewer than ten. The chain uses TRBV28 and TRBJ2-1; 7 bases fit TRBD1. With 3 bases clipped from V and 10 bases from J, the junction kept 15 bases outside the gene matches. The germline CDR1 and CDR2 sequences are MDHEN and SYDVKM. The CDR3 length is 16 residues. This chain's CDR3 is CASSLSGRLGTEEQFF. In DNA, the CDR3 is TGTGCCAGCAGTTTGTCAGGGCGACTCGGGACAGAGGAGCAGTTCTTC.

This clonotype was recorded many times. V usage is TRBV7-6 and J usage is TRBJ1-2; possibly TRBD1 for D (5 bases). Trimming stripped 5 bases from V and 4 bases from J, with 23 bases between. The CDR3 spans 17 residues. Germline CDR1 is SGHVS and CDR2 is FNYEAQ. The CDR3 nucleotides are TGTGCCAGCAGCCGGTTTGTGACGACAGAAAAACGCTATGGCTACACCTTC. This codes for CASSRFVTTEKRYGYTF.

This clonotype was counted at least ten times. The rearrangement joins TRBV2 to TRBJ2-3; maybe TRBD1 (6 bases). V gave up 3 bases and J gave up 0 bases, with 16 bases separating them. CDR1 is SNHLY and CDR2 is FYNNEI in the germline V gene. CDR3 size: 17 residues. CDR3 coding DNA: TGTGCCAGCAGTGAGGGCAGGGGTTTTGCTAGCACAGATACGCAGTATTTT. It codes for CASSEGRGFASTDTQYF. Full variable domain (rest looked up from reference TRBV2 and TRBJ2-3): EPEVTQTPSHQVTQMGQEVILRCVPISNHLYFYWYRQILGQKVEFLVSFYNNEISEKSEIFDDQFSVERPDGSNFTLKIRSTKLEDSAMYFCASSEGRGFASTDTQYFGPGTRLTVL.

Ten or more counts support this clonotype. The J gene is TRBJ1-5, the V gene TRBV19; no definite D call. Germline V gene data show CDR1 as LNHDA and CDR2 as SQIVND (reference sequence). The CDR3 has 17 amino acids. The germline V and J ends were trimmed by 6 bases and 0 bases, with 18 bases remaining between them. The CDR3 spells CASSPRRVELSNQPQHF. The CDR3 coding sequence is TGTGCCAGTAGCCCCCGCCGTGTAGAACTTAGCAATCAGCCCCAGCATTTT. The whole variable domain, filled in from reference TRBV19 and TRBJ1-5, reads DGGITQSPKYLFRKEGQNVTLSCEQNLNHDAMYWYRQDPGQGLRLIYYSQIVNDFQKGDIAEGYSVSREKKESFPLTVTSAQKNPTAFYLCASSPRRVELSNQPQHFGDGTRLSIL.

The V gene is TRBV5-4, the J gene TRBJ2-7; D perhaps matches TRBD2 (6 bases). CDR3 length: 14 amino acids. Trimming left V 0 bases short and J 0 bases short, with 7 bases between. Germline V CDR1 and CDR2: SGHNT, YYREEE (reference sequence). The CDR3 region has the DNA TGTGCCAGCAGCTTGGCTAGCGCCTCCTACGAGCAGTACTTC. Translating it yields CASSLASASYEQYF.

This clonotype was found many times. V usage is TRBV2 and J usage is TRBJ2-3, with D unclear. Germline V CDR1 and CDR2: SNHLY, FYNNEI. The CDR3 has 14 residues. Trimming stripped 5 bases from V and 1 base from J, with 10 bases between. The CDR3: CASSLISGTDTQYF. The CDR3 DNA follows: TGTGCCAGCAGTCTGATTTCAGGCACAGATACGCAGTATTTT.

This sequence joins TRBV18 and TRBJ2-1; D gene ambiguous. The V end lost 4 bases, the J end lost 4 bases, and 17 bases lay between the germline ends. Germline V gene sequence: CDR1 KGHSH, CDR2 LQKENI. The CDR3 runs 16 residues. DNA for the CDR3: TGTGCCAGCTCACTGATTGAGCCCCGGGCATACAATGAGCAGTTCTTC. This sequence encodes CASSLIEPRAYNEQFF.

This clonotype came up a few times. This rearrangement joins TRBV20-1 to TRBJ2-7; 14 bases fit TRBD2. The CDR3 sequence is 17 residues long. The trim removed 6 bases at V and 5 bases at J, leaving 15 bases unmatched. In germline, CDR1 is DFQATT, CDR2 SNEGSKA (reference sequence). CDR3 bases: TGCAGTGCCCTGGGACTAGCGGGAGTTCTAACCGTCCACGAGCAGTACTTC. This sequence encodes CSALGLAGVLTVHEQYF.

The chain couples TRBV6-1 to TRBJ1-2; D gene unclear. The V gene lost 7 bases and the J gene lost 0 bases, with 12 bases spanning the gap. Germline CDR1 is MNHNS and CDR2 is SASEGT. The CDR3 is made up of 14 amino acids. CDR3: CASIAGSSNYGYTF. For the CDR3, the DNA is TGTGCCAGCATCGCGGGAAGTTCTAACTATGGCTACACCTTC.

The rearrangement links TRBV10-3 to TRBJ2-7; D gene ambiguous. This CDR3 spans 16 amino acids. V was shortened by 5 bases and J by 0 bases, with 17 bases between the two germline ends. From germline, CDR1 is ENHRY and CDR2 SYGVKD. This CDR3 reads CAISPRGRKGSYEQYF. CDR3 nucleotide sequence: TGTGCCATCAGTCCCCGTGGACGGAAAGGCTCCTACGAGCAGTACTTC.